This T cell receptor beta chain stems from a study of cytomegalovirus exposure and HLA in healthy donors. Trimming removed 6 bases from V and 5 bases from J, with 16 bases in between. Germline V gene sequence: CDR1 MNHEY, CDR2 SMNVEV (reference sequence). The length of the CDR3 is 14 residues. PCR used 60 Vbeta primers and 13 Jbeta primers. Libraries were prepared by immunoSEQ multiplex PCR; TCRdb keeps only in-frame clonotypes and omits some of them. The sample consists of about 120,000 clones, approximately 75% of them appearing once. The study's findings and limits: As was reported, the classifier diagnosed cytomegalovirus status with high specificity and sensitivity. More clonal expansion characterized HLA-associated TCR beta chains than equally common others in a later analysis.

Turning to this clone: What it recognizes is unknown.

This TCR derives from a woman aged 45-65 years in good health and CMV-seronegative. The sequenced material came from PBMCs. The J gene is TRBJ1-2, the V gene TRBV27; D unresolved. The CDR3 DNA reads TGTGCCAGCAGAAGAGCAGGAGGTGGATATGGCTACACCTTC. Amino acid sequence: CASRRAGGGYGYTF.